This TCR beta chain was identified in a study of blood T cell repertoires in COVID-19. Study overall: Some COVID-19 samples were acute and others convalescent; all came from the United States, Italy and Spain. T cells, B-cell-depleted T cells, or PBMCs provided the cDNA or gDNA that served as material.

The CDR3 runs 11 residues. Trimming took off 1 base at V and 9 bases at J, with 6 bases between the two ends. Germline values: CDR1 SGHKS, CDR2 YYEKEE (reference sequence). Source study methods: Reference gene primer amplification in the assay estimated nucleated cell counts. Assay used: immunoSEQ multiplex PCR; TCRdb lists only in-frame clones, some missing. The V and J calls and clone size come from that table; D and trimming were worked out from the DNA. In the table there are approximately 340,000 clones, approximately 82% of which are singletons. V and J are TRBV5-5 and TRBJ2-3; unclear D gene. The TCR sequence derives from a man aged 30-40 years with active or convalescent COVID-19. Sequenced material: peripheral blood. The CDR3 coding sequence is TGTGCCAGCAGCTTGACGGAGACGCAGTATTTT. Translating it yields CASSLTETQYF.